The source of this T cell receptor beta chain is a study of OX40 agonist ivuxolimab in advanced cancers. The ends lost 5 bases at V and 0 bases at J; junction bases unmatched: 5. This CDR3 contains 15 residues. The germline V gene has CDR1 SEHNR and CDR2 FQNEAQ (reference sequence). Here immunoSEQ multiplex PCR was the method, and the copy in TCRdb shows in-frame clones only, minus some. The repertoire consists of about 51,000 clones, with roughly four fifths occurring once and the leading ten covering around 2.9%. V usage is TRBV7-9 and J usage is TRBJ2-3; 7 bases fit TRBD2. The TCR sequence derives from an adult with an advanced solid tumor such as melanoma, head and neck, liver or kidney cancer. Sequenced here: CD4+ or CD8+ T cells sorted from blood, sampled in a trial of the OX40 agonist ivuxolimab. As DNA, the CDR3 is TGTGCCAGCAGCCCCACTAGCGTCAGCACAGATACGCAGTATTTT. This sequence encodes CASSPTSVSTDTQYF.